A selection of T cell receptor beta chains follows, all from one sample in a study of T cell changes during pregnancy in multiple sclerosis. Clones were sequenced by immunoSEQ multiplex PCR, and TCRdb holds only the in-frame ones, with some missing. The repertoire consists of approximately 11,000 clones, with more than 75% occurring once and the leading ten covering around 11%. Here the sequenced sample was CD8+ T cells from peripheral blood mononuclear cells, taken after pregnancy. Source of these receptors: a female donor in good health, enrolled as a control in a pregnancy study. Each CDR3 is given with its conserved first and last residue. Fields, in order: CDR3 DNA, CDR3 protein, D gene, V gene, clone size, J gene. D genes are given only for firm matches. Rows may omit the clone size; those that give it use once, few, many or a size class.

TGTGCCAGCAGCGTAAATGCACAGGGGGCGAAGTACGAGCAGTACTTC | CASSVNAQGAKYEQYF | TRBD1 | TRBV9 | . | TRBJ2-7
TGCAGCGTGAGGAGAGAGGAAAAACTGTTTTTT | CSVRREEKLFF | . | TRBV29-1 | . | TRBJ1-4
TGTGCCAGCAGTCGCCTTAGCGGGAGTGGCTACAATGAGCAGTTCTTC | CASSRLSGSGYNEQFF | TRBD2 | TRBV28 | . | TRBJ2-1
TGTGCCAGCAGCTACGGGACATTTTTAACAGATACGCAGTATTTT | CASSYGTFLTDTQYF | . | TRBV27 | . | TRBJ2-3
TGTGCCAGCAGTCCGACAGGGGGCGAGACCCAGTACTTC | CASSPTGGETQYF | TRBD1 | TRBV7-8 | . | TRBJ2-5
TGTGCCAGCAGCCTTGGGACTAGCGGGGGGTTCTTCTCCTACGAGCAGTACTTC | CASSLGTSGGFFSYEQYF | TRBD2 | TRBV2 | . | TRBJ2-7
TGTGCCAGCAGCCGGCTCCCGGGACAAGTCACTGAAGCTTTCTTT | CASSRLPGQVTEAFF | . | TRBV7-8 | . | TRBJ1-1
TGTGCCAGCAGCCAAGCCCCCATGGTTAACACCGGGGAGCTGTTTTTT | CASSQAPMVNTGELFF | . | TRBV7-2 | . | TRBJ2-2
TGTGCCAGCGGGGACCGGGACAGGGCGGCGAACACTGAAGCTTTCTTT | CASGDRDRAANTEAFF | TRBD1 | TRBV5-4 | . | TRBJ1-1
TGTGCCAGCAGTTACCTGCGGGGGACTAACAATGAGCAGTTCTTC | CASSYLRGTNNEQFF | TRBD2 | TRBV6-5 | once | TRBJ2-1
TGCGCCAACAGCCCCCTCGGGCTAGCGGGAGGGGGGAGCTCCTACAATGAGCAGTTCTTC | CANSPLGLAGGGSSYNEQFF | TRBD2 | TRBV4-1 | . | TRBJ2-1
TGTGCCAGCAGAACGACACGACTAGCGGGCAGCACAGATACGCAGTATTTT | CASRTTRLAGSTDTQYF | TRBD2 | TRBV2 | once | TRBJ2-3
TGTGCCAGCAGCAGCGGTTTACGTGATGAGCAGTTCTTC | CASSSGLRDEQFF | . | TRBV7-6 | . | TRBJ2-1